The 23 T cell receptor beta chains given below trace back to one sample, sequenced in a study of patients and donors after allogeneic stem cell transplantation. MiXCR, run by TCRdb on the RT-PCR reads, gives a single entry per CDR3 protein. Of roughly 960,000 distinct CDR3 sequences listed, approximately 19% were seen once; the top ten hold about 6%. The sequencing sample was made of blood, either unsorted or a sorted T cell fraction (not recorded which). Receptors were obtained from a human donor who was either an allogeneic HSCT recipient or a stem cell or donor lymphocyte infusion donor (not recorded which). It is not recorded whose cells these are; they may come from a transplant donor.

The V call is TRBV19, the J call TRBJ2-3; possible D gene TRBD1, 5 bases. The germline V gene encodes CDR1 LNHDA and CDR2 SQIVND (reference sequence). V shed 7 bases and J shed 15 bases, with 17 bases lying between them. This CDR3 region has 11 residues. The CDR3 spells CASTPGKNEYF. In DNA form, the CDR3 reads TGTGCCAGTACCCCAGGGAAGAATGAATATTTT.

This sequence joins TRBV7-9 and TRBJ2-5; weak D call: TRBD2 (6 bases). The germline gives CDR1 SEHNR, CDR2 FQNEAQ (reference sequence). V lost 5 bases, J lost 0 bases, and 13 bases lay in between. The CDR3 covers 15 residues. CDR3: CASSRGFSYQETQYF. Written as DNA, the CDR3 is TGTGCCAGCAGCCGGGGGTTCAGCTACCAAGAGACCCAGTACTTC.

This clonotype came up once. The chain carries TRBV6-5 and TRBJ2-5; tentative D call: TRBD2 (6 bases). Germline V gene data show CDR1 as MNHEY and CDR2 as SVGAGI. The germline V and J ends were trimmed by 2 bases and 2 bases, with 9 bases remaining between them. The CDR3 consists of 14 residues. DNA of the CDR3: TGTGCCAGCAGTTACGCGGGAATACAAGAGACCCAGTACTTC. Residues: CASSYAGIQETQYF.

The V and J genes are TRBV12-3 or TRBV12-4 and TRBJ2-6; D is undetermined. CDR3 size: 15 residues. V shed 3 bases and J shed 2 bases, with 8 bases lying between them. In DNA form, the CDR3 reads TGTGCCAGCAGTTTTTATTCCCCTGGGGCCAACGTCCTGACTTTC. Residues: CASSFYSPGANVLTF.

The J gene is TRBJ2-2, the V gene TRBV4-2; 7 positions agree with TRBD2. Germline trimming cut 4 bases from V and 5 bases from J; bases unmatched to any gene: 7. The CDR3 is 15 residues long. The germline CDR1 and CDR2 sequences are LGHNA and YNFKEQ. This CDR3 is CASSRVGEGTGELFF. DNA of the CDR3: TGTGCCAGCAGCCGGGTCGGGGAGGGGACCGGGGAGCTGTTTTTT.

This clonotype was counted between two and nine times. This sequence joins TRBV11-2 and TRBJ2-2; TRBD1 agrees at 7 bases. Germline trimming cut 3 bases from V and 6 bases from J; bases unmatched to any gene: 7. Germline V gene sequence: CDR1 SGHAT, CDR2 FQNNGV. The CDR3 runs to 15 residues. The CDR3 DNA sequence: TGTGCCAGCAGCTTCCGGGACAGTGGGGCCGGGGAGCTGTTTTTT. Translated, it gives CASSFRDSGAGELFF. The full variable domain, in which reference TRBV11-2 and TRBJ2-2 provide the parts outside the CDR3, is EAGVAQSPRYKIIEKRQSVAFWCNPISGHATLYWYQQILGQGPKLLIQFQNNGVVDDSQLPKDRFSAERLKGVDSTLKIQPAKLEDSAVYLCASSFRDSGAGELFFGEGSRLTVL.

This clonotype was counted only a few times. This chain joins TRBV6-1 and TRBJ1-6; 9 bases match TRBD1. Germline V gene lookup returns CDR1 MNHNS and CDR2 SASEGT. V trimming: 8 bases; J trimming: 5 bases; junction bases outside the gene matches: 4. The CDR3 totals 14 residues. The CDR3 reads CASGRTGDNSPLHF. CDR3 DNA: TGTGCCAGCGGCCGGACAGGGGATAATTCACCCCTCCACTTT.

The chain joins TRBV21-1 to TRBJ2-7; the table assigns TRBD1, which was not confirmed against the DNA. TRBV21-1 is labeled a pseudogene. The CDR3 has 14 residues. The CDR3 DNA is TGTGCCAGCAGCGCCCGGGACAGGGATCACGAGCAGTACTTC. Protein sequence: CASSARDRDHEQYF.

In its sample, this clonotype was seen once. The J gene is TRBJ1-2, the V gene TRBV7-2; possible D gene TRBD1, 5 bases. There are 13 residues in the CDR3. V lost 3 bases and J lost 6, with 11 bases in between. Germline CDR1 is SGHTA and CDR2 is FQGNSA. The CDR3 sequence: CASSFVPGDGYTF. For the CDR3, the DNA is TGTGCCAGCAGCTTTGTCCCGGGGGATGGCTACACCTTC.

This clonotype was seen a handful of times. CDR3 in amino acids: CASSARLAISTDTQYF. The DNA of the CDR3 is TGCGCCAGCAGCGCGCGACTAGCGATTAGCACAGATACGCAGTATTTT. The genes are TRBV5-1 and TRBJ2-3, with 8 bases identical to TRBD2. V lost 4 bases, J lost 0 bases, and 7 bases stayed unmatched. The CDR3 extends over 16 amino acids. Germline V gene lookup returns CDR1 SGHRS and CDR2 YFSETQ.

This sequence joins TRBV3-1 and TRBJ2-2; TRBD2 aligns across 7 bases. The CDR3 is 13 amino acids. After removal of 8 bases from V and 3 bases from J, the junction contained 3 bases not matched to a gene. Germline V gene data show CDR1 as LGHDT and CDR2 as YNNKEL (reference sequence). CDR3 sequence reads: CASLGRDTGELFF. The CDR3 DNA sequence: TGTGCCAGCCTAGGGAGGGACACCGGGGAGCTGTTTTTT.

A few counts support this clonotype. The chain uses TRBV5-1 and TRBJ2-3, with TRBD1 matching 7 bases. From germline, CDR1 is SGHRS and CDR2 YFSETQ. This CDR3 spans 16 amino acids. J gave up 1 base and V 0 bases, and 5 bases lay outside the gene matches. Written as DNA, the CDR3 is TGCGCCAGCAGCTTGGGACAGGGACGGGGCACAGATACGCAGTATTTT. This codes for CASSLGQGRGTDTQYF.

In its sample, this clonotype was seen a few times. The gene calls are TRBV5-1 and TRBJ2-5; 7 positions agree with TRBD2. Germline CDR1 reads SGHRS; CDR2 reads YFSETQ. The CDR3 is 16 residues long. V trimming: 6 bases; J trimming: 5 bases; junction bases outside the gene matches: 16. The CDR3 loop reads CASNPGGTNQLETQYF. The CDR3 DNA is TGCGCCAGCAATCCGGGCGGGACTAATCAGTTGGAGACCCAGTACTTC.

This clonotype was observed a few times. The V and J genes are TRBV20-1 and TRBJ2-2, with a tentative D call TRBD1 (5 bases). This CDR3 spans 14 amino acids. V was shortened by 1 base and J by 2 bases, with 8 bases between the two germline ends. CDR1 is DFQATT and CDR2 is SNEGSKA in the germline V gene (reference sequence). The CDR3 loop reads CSARVTGNTGELFF. CDR3 DNA sequence: TGCAGTGCTAGAGTTACAGGAAACACCGGGGAGCTGTTTTTT.

This clonotype was recorded a few times. This chain joins TRBV29-1 and TRBJ1-2, with D possibly TRBD1 on 6 matching bases. This CDR3 has 16 residues. Trimming shortened V by 1 base and J by 3 bases, and 18 bases separated the two germline ends. Germline V gene data show CDR1 as SQVTM and CDR2 as ANQGSEA. The CDR3 region has the DNA TGCAGCGTTGAAGGCTGGGGGGGCGATTTCGACTATGGCTACACCTTC. Its protein product is CSVEGWGGDFDYGYTF.

This sequence joins TRBV12-3 or TRBV12-4 and TRBJ2-3, with a weak D call TRBD1 (6 bases). Trimming shortened V by 6 bases and J by 0 bases, and 13 bases separated the two germline ends. This CDR3 has 15 amino acids. The CDR3 DNA reads as TGTGCCAGCAGGCTAGGGACACCCAGCACAGATACGCAGTATTTT. This codes for CASRLGTPSTDTQYF.

The V gene is TRBV24-1, the J gene TRBJ2-1; perhaps TRBD1 as D (7 bases). Germline values: CDR1 KGHDR, CDR2 SFDVKD. V lost 5 bases and J 0 bases, leaving 16 bases between the germline ends. The CDR3 is 17 amino acids. The CDR3 loop reads CATSAPAGGSSYNEQFF. DNA of the CDR3: TGTGCCACCAGTGCCCCCGCAGGGGGGAGCTCCTACAATGAGCAGTTCTTC.

The chain couples TRBV5-1 to TRBJ1-1; possible D gene TRBD1, 5 bases. The V end lost 0 bases, the J end lost 0 bases, and 9 bases lay between the germline ends. This CDR3 has 15 amino acids. Germline V gene data show CDR1 as SGHRS and CDR2 as YFSETQ. The CDR3 region is CASSLGETVNTEAFF. CDR3 DNA sequence: TGCGCCAGCAGCTTGGGGGAGACAGTGAACACTGAAGCTTTCTTT.

The rearrangement joins TRBV9 to TRBJ2-7; 7 bases line up with TRBD1. Germline CDR1 is SGDLS and CDR2 is YYNGEE. The V segment lost 4 bases and the J segment 6 bases; nucleotides outside the gene matches: 10. There are 14 residues in the CDR3. CDR3 DNA sequence: TGTGCCAGCAGCACGGGTGACAGGGCTCCCGAGCAGTACTTC. This encodes CASSTGDRAPEQYF.

This clonotype has more than one count but fewer than ten. CDR3 in DNA: TGTGCCAGCAGCTTAGATCGACAGGGCAATCAGCCCCAGCATTTT. Residues: CASSLDRQGNQPQHF. The V call is TRBV11-2, the J call TRBJ1-5, with D possibly TRBD1 on 6 matching bases. Per germline, CDR1 SGHAT and CDR2 FQNNGV. The CDR3 runs to 15 residues. V shed 0 bases and J shed 2 bases, with 8 bases lying between them. The full variable domain, its missing parts supplied by reference TRBV11-2 and TRBJ1-5, is EAGVAQSPRYKIIEKRQSVAFWCNPISGHATLYWYQQILGQGPKLLIQFQNNGVVDDSQLPKDRFSAERLKGVDSTLKIQPAKLEDSAVYLCASSLDRQGNQPQHFGDGTRLSIL.

This clonotype has just a few counts. The rearrangement uses TRBV6-1 and TRBJ1-5, with unresolved D. The CDR3 is made up of 14 amino acids. The germline CDR1 and CDR2 sequences are MNHNS and SASEGT. Trimming removed 8 bases at V and 3 bases at J, with 14 bases between. DNA for the CDR3: TGTGCCAGCCAATCGGTCCCGTACAATCAGCCCCAGCATTTT. As protein: CASQSVPYNQPQHF.

This clonotype turned up a few times. The rearrangement links TRBV12-3 or TRBV12-4 to TRBJ2-3; D remains ambiguous. The CDR3 runs 12 residues. Trimming took off 7 bases at V and 9 bases at J, with 14 bases between the two ends. The CDR3: CASTIIPGTQYF. In nucleotides, the CDR3 is TGTGCCAGCACCATCATCCCAGGAACGCAGTATTTT.

This clonotype turned up a few times. The chain employs TRBV4-1 and TRBJ2-1; the match to TRBD2 covers 8 bases. The germline V gene encodes CDR1 MGHRA and CDR2 YSYEKL. The V segment lost 1 base and the J segment 10 bases; nucleotides outside the gene matches: 12. The length of the CDR3 is 16 residues. In DNA, the CDR3 is TGCGCCAGCAGCCAAGGTTCTTCAGGCGGGGGGAGGGAGCAGTTCTTC. Its protein is CASSQGSSGGGREQFF.